Each of the 30 T cell receptor beta chains below was sequenced from the same sample in a study of human T cells and chemical hapten exposure. TCRdb used MiXCR to reprocess the RACE reads, holding one entry per CDR3 protein. The sample consists of under 300,000 distinct CDR3 sequences, approximately 7.5% of them appearing once. Noted time point: pre-sensitization, week 0. Treatment in this sample: therapeutic diphenylcyclopropenone sensitization with weekly scalp DPC. The source material was whole blood, sampled in connection with sensitization to the hapten diphenylcyclopropenone (DPC). All receptors derive from a man aged 18 to 29 with alopecia areata. Some clones in this sample may be carry-over from other donors' samples.

This clonotype was found a few times. The rearrangement links TRBV2 to TRBJ2-2, with no clear D. Looked up from germline, CDR1 is SNHLY and CDR2 is FYNNEI. This CDR3 region has 16 residues. V shed 1 base and J shed 6 bases, with 15 bases lying between them. The CDR3 DNA is TGTGCCAGCAGTGAAGGGATTGCTCCCCCCGCCGGGGAGCTGTTTTTT. Residues: CASSEGIAPPAGELFF.

In its sample, this clonotype was seen a few times. One end of the junction varies from germline; a read error may be responsible. The rearrangement joins TRBV20-1 to TRBJ2-2; 9 bases agree with TRBD1. Germline CDR1 and CDR2: DFQATT and SNEGSKA (reference sequence). This CDR3 region has 13 residues. This chain's CDR3 is CSAQPGTGRYPIF. The DNA of the CDR3 is TGCAGTGCTCAGCCCGGGACAGGGCGGTATCCGATTTTT.

This clonotype was seen repeatedly, ten times or more. The V gene is TRBV7-9, the J gene TRBJ1-3; no firm D call. V lost 5 bases to trimming and J lost 0 bases, with 8 bases between them. CDR1 is SEHNR, CDR2 FQNEAQ, per germline (reference sequence). The length of the CDR3 is 14 residues. CDR3 in DNA: TGTGCCAGCAGCCAGGCCTCCTCTGGAAACACCATATATTTT. It encodes CASSQASSGNTIYF.

In its sample, this clonotype was seen many times. The genes are TRBV4-3 and TRBJ1-4; 7 nucleotides match TRBD1. Germline CDR1 is LGHNA and CDR2 is YSLEER. The CDR3 is 19 residues long. V gave up 2 bases and J gave up 3 bases; unmatched junction bases: 15. The CDR3 DNA follows: TGCGCCAGCAGCCAAAACTTTCCAGACAGGGTGGGAGCTAATGAAAAACTGTTTTTT. It yields the protein CASSQNFPDRVGANEKLFF.

The chain combines TRBV12-3 or TRBV12-4 with TRBJ2-7, with 11 bases identical to TRBD2. J was trimmed by 12 bases and V by 3 bases; bases with no gene match: 13. The CDR3 length is 15 residues. Here the CDR3 DNA reads TGTGCCAGCAGTTTCTCAGGACTAGCGGGCTACGAGTTGTACTTC. This sequence encodes CASSFSGLAGYELYF.

This clonotype was recorded at least ten times. The V call is TRBV7-9, the J call TRBJ2-3; D is undetermined. Germline V gives CDR1 SEHNR, CDR2 FQNEAQ (reference sequence). CDR3 length: 16 amino acids. Trimming cost V 1 base and J 4 bases, with 15 bases left between them. CDR3 in DNA: TGTGCCAGCAGCTTAGAGGGCTCAATGCCCTCAGATACGCAGTATTTT. Protein sequence: CASSLEGSMPSDTQYF.

This clonotype was counted ten times or more. V is TRBV29-1 and J is TRBJ1-4; D is unclear. The CDR3 consists of 11 residues. V dropped 7 bases and J dropped 7 bases, with 10 bases sitting between them. The germline gives CDR1 SQVTM, CDR2 ANQGSEA. The CDR3 reads CSGVESEKLFF. The CDR3 bases are TGCAGCGGAGTAGAGAGTGAAAAACTGTTTTTT.

This chain joins TRBV21-1 and TRBJ2-7; the table's D call TRBD1 went unverified against the DNA. TRBV21-1 has pseudogene status. The CDR3 length is 13 residues. CDR3 sequence: CASSIGPFYEQYV. DNA for the CDR3: TGTGCCAGCAGCATCGGTCCCTTCTACGAGCAGTACGTC.

J is TRBJ1-1 and V is TRBV12-3 or TRBV12-4, with D unclear. This CDR3 region has 14 residues. V was cut by 7 bases and J by 1 base, with 13 bases left in between. CDR3 DNA sequence: TGTGCCAGCACCCCCCAGGAGGGGAACACTGAAGCTTTCTTT. It translates to CASTPQEGNTEAFF.

V gene TRBV6-2 or TRBV6-3 combines with J gene TRBJ1-2; TRBD1 might be the D (6 bases). Germline V gene data show CDR1 as MNHEY and CDR2 as SVGEGT. The CDR3 is 15 amino acids. Trimming stripped 5 bases from V and 3 bases from J, with 16 bases between. DNA for the CDR3: TGTGCCAGCAGTCCCCTCGACAGGACCTACTATGGCTACACCTTC. Translation: CASSPLDRTYYGYTF.

The rearrangement links TRBV7-9 to TRBJ2-3; D assignment may be TRBD1 or TRBD2 (5 bases each). Trimming shortened V by 1 base and J by 0 bases, and 11 bases separated the two germline ends. This CDR3 is built from 16 residues. Germline CDR1 SEHNR, CDR2 FQNEAQ (reference sequence). CDR3 DNA: TGTGCCAGCAGCTTAGTGGGACGGTCTAGCACAGATACGCAGTATTTT. It translates to CASSLVGRSSTDTQYF.

The sample holds many counts of this clonotype. This chain uses TRBV7-2 with TRBJ1-2; 7 positions agree with TRBD1. V lost 0 bases to trimming and J lost 2 bases; unmatched junction nucleotides: 0. The V gene's germline CDR1 is SGHTA and CDR2 FQGNSA. The length of the CDR3 is 14 residues. CDR3 nucleotide sequence: TGTGCCAGCAGCTTAGCAGGGGGCAACTATGGCTACACCTTC. It codes for CASSLAGGNYGYTF. Supplemented by reference TRBV7-2 and TRBJ1-2, the full variable domain reads GAGVSQSPSNKVTEKGKDVELRCDPISGHTALYWYRQSLGQGLEFLIYFQGNSAPDKSGLPSDRFSAERTGGSVSTLTIQRTQQEDSAVYLCASSLAGGNYGYTFGSGTRLTVV.

V usage is TRBV2 and J usage is TRBJ2-1, with D maybe TRBD2 (6 bases). V lost 7 bases to trimming and J lost 8 bases, with 18 bases between them. Per germline, CDR1 SNHLY and CDR2 FYNNEI. The CDR3 runs to 14 residues. The CDR3 region has the DNA TGTGCCAGCATAAGGGAGGCAGGGTTCTATGAGCAGTTCTTC. It specifies CASIREAGFYEQFF.

This clonotype appeared many times. The chain is built from TRBV5-1 and TRBJ2-2; TRBD1 aligns across 7 bases. Germline lookup yields CDR1 SGHRS and CDR2 YFSETQ. The CDR3 length is 16 residues. V was pared by 0 bases and J by 1 base, with 3 bases of the junction left unmatched. The CDR3: CASSLVGTVNTGELFF. Written as DNA, the CDR3 is TGCGCCAGCAGCTTGGTCGGGACAGTGAACACCGGGGAGCTGTTTTTT.

This clonotype has a count of ten or more. The V gene is TRBV27, the J gene TRBJ1-2; 7 bases are shared with TRBD1. The CDR3 consists of 17 residues. The germline V gene encodes CDR1 MNHEY and CDR2 SMNVEV (reference sequence). The trim removed 5 bases at V and 4 bases at J, leaving 16 bases unmatched. The CDR3 nucleotides read TGTGCCAGCAGTATCGATTCCTCCGGGACAGCGGGCTATGGCTACACCTTC. Translated: CASSIDSSGTAGYGYTF.

The DNA of the CDR3 is TGTGCCAGCAGAAGCGGGGTAATAGACACCGGGGAGCTGTTTTTT. Protein product: CASRSGVIDTGELFF. V gene TRBV11-1 combines with J gene TRBJ2-2; 7 bases match TRBD2. CDR1 and CDR2 from the germline V gene are SGHAT and FQDESV (reference sequence). V shed 6 bases, J shed 3 bases, and the junction held 7 bases outside the gene matches. The CDR3 is 15 residues long.

The sample holds a few counts of this clonotype. This chain links TRBV29-1 with TRBJ1-2; D remains ambiguous. Germline CDR1 reads SQVTM; CDR2 reads ANQGSEA. V dropped 2 bases and J dropped 4 bases, with 11 bases sitting between them. CDR3 length equals 13 residues. The CDR3 DNA reads as TGCAGCGTTGAACTAGAGCTCGGCTATGGCTACACCTTC. It encodes CSVELELGYGYTF. Variable domain in full (rest from reference TRBV29-1 and TRBJ1-2): SAVISQKPSRDICQRGTSLTIQCQVDSQVTMMFWYRQQPGQSLTLIATANQGSEATYESGFVIDKFPISRPNLTFSTLTVSNMSPEDSSIYLCSVELELGYGYTFGSGTRLTVV.

The chain carries TRBV6-4 and TRBJ2-5; 8 bases are shared with TRBD1. Germline CDR1 MRHNA, CDR2 SNTAGT. CDR3 length equals 17 residues. V shed 0 bases, J shed 2 bases, and the junction held 8 bases outside the gene matches. The CDR3 loop is CASSDSKGQDYQETQYF. The CDR3 region has the DNA TGTGCCAGCAGTGACTCAAAGGGACAGGACTATCAAGAGACCCAGTACTTC.

V gene TRBV18 combines with J gene TRBJ2-5, with TRBD2 as a possible D gene (5 bases). This CDR3 region has 15 residues. Germline V gene lookup returns CDR1 KGHSH and CDR2 LQKENI. V shed 3 bases and J shed 4 bases, with 15 bases lying between them. CDR3 in amino acids: CASSPSNGMGETQYF. The CDR3 coding sequence is TGTGCCAGCTCACCGTCGAACGGGATGGGAGAGACCCAGTACTTC.

This chain connects TRBV2 to TRBJ2-5; 10 nucleotides line up with TRBD1. CDR1 SNHLY and CDR2 FYNNEI come from the germline V gene. The CDR3 totals 16 residues. Trimming cost V 6 bases and J 0 bases; bases outside gene matches: 7. The CDR3, as DNA: TGTGCCAGCAGGGGGGACAGGGGACAGTACCAAGAGACCCAGTACTTC. Amino acid sequence: CASRGDRGQYQETQYF.

This clonotype was recorded a few times. The chain couples TRBV5-1 to TRBJ1-1; D call uncertain. CDR3 size: 15 residues. Germline assignment: CDR1 SGHRS and CDR2 YFSETQ. V shed 0 bases and J shed 2 bases, with 11 bases lying between them. The CDR3 sequence: CASSLAGNLNTEAFF. DNA for the CDR3: TGCGCCAGCAGCTTGGCGGGAAATCTCAACACTGAAGCTTTCTTT.

The sample holds a few counts of this clonotype. The V and J genes are TRBV7-2 and TRBJ2-3, with TRBD2 identical over 10 bases. CDR3 length: 15 residues. Germline-derived CDR1 and CDR2 are SGHTA and FQGNSA. Unmatched junction bases numbered 4, after V lost 3 bases and J lost 4 bases. As DNA, the CDR3 is TGTGCCAGCAGCTTCTCTAGCGGGGGTGCAGATACGCAGTATTTT. This encodes CASSFSSGGADTQYF.

The J gene is TRBJ1-5, the V gene TRBV20-1, with 8 bases lining up with TRBD1. Germline-derived CDR1 and CDR2 are DFQATT and SNEGSKA (reference sequence). The V gene end was trimmed by 1 base and the J gene end by 1 base; junction bases not matched to a gene: 6. This CDR3 has 16 amino acids. The CDR3 here is CSARAGQGASNQPQHF. CDR3 nucleotide sequence: TGCAGTGCTAGAGCGGGGCAGGGGGCGAGCAATCAGCCCCAGCATTTT.

This clonotype was detected a few times. This chain links TRBV6-5 with TRBJ2-3, with unresolved D. CDR1 MNHEY and CDR2 SVGAGI come from the germline V gene. V was trimmed by 0 bases and J by 3 bases, leaving 22 bases between them. This CDR3 contains 19 residues. This CDR3 is CASSYSYRVSGLGTDTQYF. The CDR3 nucleotides read TGTGCCAGCAGTTACTCGTATAGGGTATCGGGCCTGGGGACAGATACGCAGTATTTT.

The chain joins TRBV6-1 to TRBJ2-4; D possibly matches TRBD1 or TRBD2 (5 bases each). In germline, CDR1 is MNHNS, CDR2 SASEGT. The V end lost 7 bases, the J end lost 8 bases, and 18 bases lay between the germline ends. The CDR3 runs 14 residues. The CDR3 is CASTEVWRGDIQYF. CDR3 nucleotides: TGTGCCAGCACCGAAGTTTGGAGAGGGGACATTCAGTACTTC.

This clonotype was picked up many times. This chain uses TRBV10-3 with TRBJ2-7; perhaps TRBD2 as D (5 bases). Germline V gene lookup returns CDR1 ENHRY and CDR2 SYGVKD. V was cut by 7 bases and J by 5 bases, with 18 bases left in between. The CDR3 has 14 residues. CDR3 bases: TGTGCCATCACCCCAACCGGACTGCGGCACGAGCAGTACTTC. It codes for CAITPTGLRHEQYF.

This clonotype was recorded a few times. The chain combines TRBV18 with TRBJ2-1; no clear D gene. V shed 0 bases and J shed 8 bases, with 2 bases lying between them. CDR3 size: 11 residues. Germline assignment: CDR1 KGHSH and CDR2 LQKENI. In DNA, the CDR3 is TGTGCCAGCTCACCACCGGATGAGCAGTTCTTC. Its protein is CASSPPDEQFF.

This clonotype has a handful of counts. Here the CDR3 DNA reads TGTGCCAGCAGTTCGGGACAGGGAGGTTTTGAAGCTTTCTTT. Translated: CASSSGQGGFEAFF. The chain combines TRBV12-3 or TRBV12-4 with TRBJ1-1; TRBD1 matches at 9 bases. V dropped 4 bases and J dropped 7; count of bases not matched to a gene: 7. This CDR3 has 14 amino acids.

J is TRBJ2-5 and V is TRBV5-1; TRBD1 is a possible D gene (7 bases). The V gene lost 5 bases and the J gene lost 2 bases, with 13 bases spanning the gap. CDR3 length: 14 amino acids. Per the germline V gene, CDR1 is SGHRS and CDR2 is YFSETQ. In nucleotides, the CDR3 is TGCGCCAGCAGATCAGGGGGGTATCAAGAGACCCAGTACTTC. Translated, it gives CASRSGGYQETQYF.

This clonotype has just a few counts. The chain employs TRBV2 and TRBJ2-3; D could derive from TRBD1 or TRBD2 (6 bases each). Germline-derived CDR1 and CDR2 are SNHLY and FYNNEI. The length of the CDR3 is 14 residues. V dropped 9 bases and J dropped 0 bases, with 13 bases sitting between them. CDR3 in DNA: TGTGCCAGTGTTATAGGGGGGAGCACAGATACGCAGTATTTT. This codes for CASVIGGSTDTQYF.